This TCR beta chain is from a study of blood T cell repertoires in COVID-19. Study summary: Samples taken during acute and convalescent COVID-19 were collected in the United States, Italy and Spain. The cDNA or gDNA used as material had been derived from T cells, B-cell-depleted T cells, or PBMCs.

Trimming took off 4 bases at V and 2 bases at J, with 11 bases between the two ends. Germline V gene sequence: CDR1 LNHDA, CDR2 SQIVND (reference sequence). This CDR3 is built from 15 residues. Authors' processing steps: Amplification with reference gene primers provided the estimates of nucleated cell counts. Method: immunoSEQ multiplex PCR; TCRdb's copy keeps in-frame clones and lacks some. The V and J calls and clone size were taken over from that table, and D and trimming were inferred from the DNA. Of 150,000 or so clones listed, roughly four fifths were seen once; the top ten hold 4%. The chain employs TRBV19 and TRBJ2-2; D is uncertain. The sequencing sample was made of peripheral blood. This receptor was identified in a woman aged 60 to 75 with acute or convalescent COVID-19. In DNA, the CDR3 is TGTGCCAGTAGTAGCAAGGAGACTAACACCGGGGAGCTGTTTTTT. Amino acid sequence: CASSSKETNTGELFF. Full variable domain (outside the CDR3, taken from reference TRBV19 and TRBJ2-2): DGGITQSPKYLFRKEGQNVTLSCEQNLNHDAMYWYRQDPGQGLRLIYYSQIVNDFQKGDIAEGYSVSREKKESFPLTVTSAQKNPTAFYLCASSSKETNTGELFFGEGSRLTVL.